Below, 3 T cell receptor beta chains from the same sample are listed, as sequenced in a study of human T cells and chemical hapten exposure. TCRdb re-derived calls from the RACE reads in MiXCR, one entry per CDR3 protein. The data show approximately 110,000 distinct CDR3 sequences, more than 9.5% seen once. The time point: patch test 1, 2 weeks after DPC sensitization. The treatment is: therapeutic diphenylcyclopropenone sensitization with weekly scalp DPC. Material: whole blood, obtained in connection with sensitization to the hapten diphenylcyclopropenone (DPC). The receptors come from a middle-aged woman with alopecia areata. Some clones in this sample may be carry-over from other donors' samples.

The rearrangement joins TRBV5-1 to TRBJ1-1; 7 bases fit TRBD1. The CDR3 sequence is 15 residues long. J lost 0 bases, V lost 0 bases, and 2 bases had no gene match. Germline CDR1 reads SGHRS; CDR2 reads YFSETQ. The CDR3 coding sequence is TGCGCCAGCAGCTTGGGGGGACAGATGAACACTGAAGCTTTCTTT. Translated, it gives CASSLGGQMNTEAFF.

This clonotype showed up many times. The J gene is TRBJ2-5, the V gene TRBV20-1, with D hard to call. Trimming pared 3 bases from V and 2 bases from J, leaving 13 bases between. The CDR3 is 14 residues long. The germline V gene encodes CDR1 DFQATT and CDR2 SNEGSKA (reference sequence). The chain's CDR3 is CSARAGRVQETQYF. The DNA of the CDR3 is TGCAGTGCTAGGGCTGGCAGAGTTCAAGAGACCCAGTACTTC.

J is TRBJ1-3 and V is TRBV9; the D is unclear. Trimming took 4 bases from V and 0 from J, leaving 8 bases between them. This CDR3 is built from 14 residues. Germline lookup yields CDR1 SGDLS and CDR2 YYNGEE. The CDR3 protein is CASSPYDSGNTIYF. CDR3 in DNA: TGTGCCAGCAGCCCCTATGACTCTGGAAACACCATATATTTT.